This T cell receptor (beta chain) derives from a study of blood T cells in healthy people across ages. Study observations and caveats: Without sorted subsets, naive and antigen-experienced compartments could not be conclusively compared. When set beside aged donors, long-lived donors presented more naive CD4+ cells and higher diversity. Age advanced and TCR beta diversity per million T cells fell, roughly linearly.

The CDR3 covers 17 residues. Germline lookup yields CDR1 DFQATT and CDR2 SNEGSKA (reference sequence). The J segment lost 5 bases and the V segment lost 0 bases, leaving 12 bases of the junction unmatched. This clonotype was recorded a few times. What it recognizes is unknown. A second PCR, run for roughly 6 to 11 cycles, used a sample-barcoded 5' primer plus a J-beta primer mix. TCRdb independently ran MiXCR on the 5' RACE reads; one entry per CDR3 protein. This sample carries fewer than 2,000,000 distinct CDR3 sequences, about two fifths of them seen once, and the ten largest clones take about 23%. Sequences were obtained from blood. The chain has TRBV20-1 and TRBJ2-3; 9 nucleotides align to TRBD2. This TCR came from a human donor in good health. Here the CDR3 DNA reads TGCAGTGCTAGAGATCCTTCGGTGGCGGGGGGGCTAGATACGCAGTATTTT. Amino acid sequence: CSARDPSVAGGLDTQYF.